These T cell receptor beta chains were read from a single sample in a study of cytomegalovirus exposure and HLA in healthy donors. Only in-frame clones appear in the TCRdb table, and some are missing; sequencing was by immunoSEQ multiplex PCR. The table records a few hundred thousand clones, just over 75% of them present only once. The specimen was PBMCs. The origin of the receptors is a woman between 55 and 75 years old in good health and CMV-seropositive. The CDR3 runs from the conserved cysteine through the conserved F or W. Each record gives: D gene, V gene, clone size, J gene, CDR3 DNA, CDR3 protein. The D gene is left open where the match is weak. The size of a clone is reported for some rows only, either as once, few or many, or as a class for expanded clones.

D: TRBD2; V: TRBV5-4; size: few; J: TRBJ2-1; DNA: TGTGCCAGCAGCTTGGTTGGGACTAGCGGGGACAATGAGCAGTTCTTC; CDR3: CASSLVGTSGDNEQFF
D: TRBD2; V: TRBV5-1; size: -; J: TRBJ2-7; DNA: TGCGCCAGCAGCTCCGGGCTAGCGGGAAAATACGAGCAGTACTTC; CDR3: CASSSGLAGKYEQYF
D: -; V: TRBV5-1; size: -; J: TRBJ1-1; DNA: TGCGCCAGCAGCTTGGAAACAGGTGGCTCTGAAGCTTTCTTT; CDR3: CASSLETGGSEAFF
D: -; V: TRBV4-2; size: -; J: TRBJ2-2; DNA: TGTGCCAGCAGCCAAGTACTAGCGAACACCGGGGAGCTGTTTTTT; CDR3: CASSQVLANTGELFF
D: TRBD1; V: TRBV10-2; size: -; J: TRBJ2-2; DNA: TGCGCCAGCAGTCCCGGACAGGGAGACACCGGGGAGCTGTTTTTT; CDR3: CASSPGQGDTGELFF
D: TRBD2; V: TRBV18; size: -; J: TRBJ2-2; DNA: TGTGCCAGCTCACCACGACTAGCGGTAAACACCGGGGAGCTGTTTTTT; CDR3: CASSPRLAVNTGELFF
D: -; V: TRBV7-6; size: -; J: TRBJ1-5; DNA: TGTGCCAGCAGCGAATATCCTCGAGGCGGGAGCAATCAGCCCCAGCATTTT; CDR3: CASSEYPRGGSNQPQHF
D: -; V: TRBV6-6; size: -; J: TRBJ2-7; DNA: TGTGCCAGCACCGGGGGACTTACCTACGAGCAGTACTTC; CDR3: CASTGGLTYEQYF
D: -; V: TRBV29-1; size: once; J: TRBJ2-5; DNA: TGCAGCGTTGTTCAACAGCTGCAAGAGACCCAGTACTTC; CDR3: CSVVQQLQETQYF
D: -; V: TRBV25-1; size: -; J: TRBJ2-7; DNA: TGTGCCAGCAGCCCCGTGGAGGGGCGTCCCTACGAGCAGTACTTC; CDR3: CASSPVEGRPYEQYF
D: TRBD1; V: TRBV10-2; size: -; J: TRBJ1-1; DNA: TGCGCCAGCAGTACAGGGGACACTGAAGCTTTCTTT; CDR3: CASSTGDTEAFF
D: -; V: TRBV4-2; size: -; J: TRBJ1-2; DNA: TGTGCCAGCAGCCAAGGAGTGGGGCAGGGATATGGCTACACCTTC; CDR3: CASSQGVGQGYGYTF
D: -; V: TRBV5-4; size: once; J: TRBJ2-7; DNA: TGTGCCAGCAGCTTGGGGACACCTACTGCAACCTACGAGCAGTACTTC; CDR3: CASSLGTPTATYEQYF
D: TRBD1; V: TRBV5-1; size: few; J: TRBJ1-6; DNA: TGCGCCAGCAGCTTGAAGGGACAGGGGGATTCACCCCTCCACTTT; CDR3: CASSLKGQGDSPLHF
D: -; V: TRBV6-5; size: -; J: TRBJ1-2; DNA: TGTGCCAGCATAGACACGACGGAACCCTATGGCTACACCTTC; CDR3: CASIDTTEPYGYTF
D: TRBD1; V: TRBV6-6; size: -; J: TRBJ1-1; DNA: TGTGCCAGCAGAATTGGACAGGGACCCACTGAAGCTTTCTTT; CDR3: CASRIGQGPTEAFF
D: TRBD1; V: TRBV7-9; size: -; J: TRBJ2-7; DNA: TGTTCCAGCAGCTTTCAAACAGCGACAGGGGTGGTCCTCCACGAGCAGTACTTC; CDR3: CSSSFQTATGVVLHEQYF
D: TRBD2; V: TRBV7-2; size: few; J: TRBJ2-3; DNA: TGTGCCAGCAGCCCAATAGCGGGACGCACAGATACGCAGTATTTT; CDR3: CASSPIAGRTDTQYF
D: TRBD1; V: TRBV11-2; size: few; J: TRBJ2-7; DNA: TGTGCCAGCAGCTTAGGCGGACAGGCAATCGAGCAGTACTTC; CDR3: CASSLGGQAIEQYF
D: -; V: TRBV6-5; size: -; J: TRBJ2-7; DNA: TGTGCCAGCAGGAGACAAATGCCCTACGAGCAGTACTTC; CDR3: CASRRQMPYEQYF
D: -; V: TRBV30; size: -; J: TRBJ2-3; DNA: TGTGCCTGGAGTGTTCTGTCTGGCACAGATACGCAGTATTTT; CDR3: CAWSVLSGTDTQYF
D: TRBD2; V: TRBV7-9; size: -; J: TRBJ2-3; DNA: TGTGCCAGCAGCACTGGACTAGCGGGGACAGATACGCAGTATTTT; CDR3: CASSTGLAGTDTQYF
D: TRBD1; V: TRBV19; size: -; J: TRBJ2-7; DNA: TGTGCCAGTAGTAGGGACAGATCCTACGAGCAGTACTTC; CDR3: CASSRDRSYEQYF
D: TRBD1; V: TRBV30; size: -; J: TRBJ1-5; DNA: TGTGCCTGGAGTGTACCTGGGACAGGGTGGCAGCCCCAGCATTTT; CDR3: CAWSVPGTGWQPQHF
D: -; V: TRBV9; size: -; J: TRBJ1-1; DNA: TGTGCCAGCAGCGTGACTTTCTCCCGGGAAGCTTTCTTT; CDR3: CASSVTFSREAFF
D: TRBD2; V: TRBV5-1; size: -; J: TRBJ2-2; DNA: TGCGCCAGCAGCTTGGGGCTAGCGGGAGCGAACACCGGGGAGCTGTTTTTT; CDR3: CASSLGLAGANTGELFF
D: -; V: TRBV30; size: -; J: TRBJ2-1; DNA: TGTGCCTGGAGTGGGAGCGGACACAATGAGCAGTTCTTC; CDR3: CAWSGSGHNEQFF
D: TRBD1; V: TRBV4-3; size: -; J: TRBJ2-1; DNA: TGCGCCAGCAGCCAAGAGGGACCCGGGACAGGTACCTACAATGAGCAGTTCTTC; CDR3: CASSQEGPGTGTYNEQFF
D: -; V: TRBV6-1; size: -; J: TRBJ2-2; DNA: TGTGCCAGCAGTGCGGAGACAGATAATGTCAGGACCATCTCCGGGGAGCTGTTTTTT; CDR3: CASSAETDNVRTISGELFF
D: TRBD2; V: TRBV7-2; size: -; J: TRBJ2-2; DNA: TGTGCCAGCAGCAATAGCGGGAGGGACACCGGGGAGCTGTTTTTT; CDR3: CASSNSGRDTGELFF
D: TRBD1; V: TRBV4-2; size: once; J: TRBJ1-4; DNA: TGTGCCAGCAGCCAAGCGACAGGGGGCGAAAAGGCAAAACTGTTTTTT; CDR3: CASSQATGGEKAKLFF
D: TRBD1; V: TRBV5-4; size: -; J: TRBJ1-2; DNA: TGTGCCAGCAGCGTCGGACAGGGGATTAACTATGGCTACACCTTC; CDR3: CASSVGQGINYGYTF
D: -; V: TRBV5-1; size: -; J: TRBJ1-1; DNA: TGCGCCAGCAGCTTGGGACCACAGGGCAACACTGAAGCTTTCTTT; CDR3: CASSLGPQGNTEAFF
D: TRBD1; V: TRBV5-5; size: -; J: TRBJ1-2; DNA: TGTGCCAGCAGCCAGGGACAGAACTATGGCTACACCTTC; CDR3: CASSQGQNYGYTF
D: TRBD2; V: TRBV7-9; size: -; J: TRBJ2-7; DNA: TGTTCCAGCAGCCCGCCGGGACTAGCGGGAGTTGAGCAGTACTTC; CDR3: CSSSPPGLAGVEQYF
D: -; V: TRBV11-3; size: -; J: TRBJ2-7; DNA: TGTGCCAGCAGCTTCGCGGGCTCCTACGAGCAGTACTTC; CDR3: CASSFAGSYEQYF
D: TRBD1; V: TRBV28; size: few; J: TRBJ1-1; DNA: TGTGCCAGCAGGACGGGACAGGGGGACACTGAAGCTTTCTTT; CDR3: CASRTGQGDTEAFF
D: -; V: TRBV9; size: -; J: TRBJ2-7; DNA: TGTGCCAGCAGCCCCCGGGGTCCCTACGAGCAGTACTTC; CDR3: CASSPRGPYEQYF
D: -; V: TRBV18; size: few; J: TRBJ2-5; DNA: TGTGCCAGCTCACCAAACAGGCAAGAGACCCAGTACTTC; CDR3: CASSPNRQETQYF
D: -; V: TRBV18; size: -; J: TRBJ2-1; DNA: TGTGCCAGCTCACGAGGATCGTACAATGAGCAGTTCTTC; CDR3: CASSRGSYNEQFF